The rows below give T cell receptor beta chains drawn from one sample of a study of early T cells in non-severe SARS-CoV-2 infection. TCRdb reprocessed the 5' RACE reads with MiXCR, giving one entry per CDR3 protein. This sample yields about 52,000 distinct CDR3 sequences, of which roughly 10% are seen a single time; 9.5% to 13% belongs to the top ten. What was sequenced was whole blood. Receptor source: an adult who was a healthcare worker with PCR-confirmed SARS-CoV-2 infection or an uninfected control (not recorded which). Both conserved end residues are trimmed from each CDR3.

CDR3 length: 13; V gene: TRBV4-2; CDR3 protein: ASSQDLGQSYEQY
CDR3 length: 14; V gene: TRBV29-1; CDR3 protein: SVEGSRTVDADTQY
CDR3 length: 12; V gene: TRBV30; CDR3 protein: AWSPGTVSYEQY
CDR3 length: 12; V gene: TRBV6-7; CDR3 protein: ASSSAGPPNEQF
CDR3 length: 12; V gene: TRBV7-2; CDR3 protein: ASRLPGGGHEQF
CDR3 length: 10; V gene: TRBV10-3; CDR3 protein: AISESLNEQY
CDR3 length: 12; V gene: TRBV11-2; CDR3 protein: ASSALGPTDTQY
CDR3 length: 12; V gene: TRBV4-1; CDR3 protein: ASSQGQLDYGYT
CDR3 length: 11; V gene: TRBV20-1; CDR3 protein: SARSPQNYGYT
CDR3 length: 11; V gene: TRBV10-1; CDR3 protein: ASRSVLGSEQF
CDR3 length: 11; V gene: TRBV11-2; CDR3 protein: ASSLSQLGGYT
CDR3 length: 12; V gene: TRBV12-3/TRBV12-4; CDR3 protein: ASRTGTGASEQY
CDR3 length: 13; V gene: TRBV4-1; CDR3 protein: ASSQESTIPGEQF
CDR3 length: 14; V gene: TRBV7-9; CDR3 protein: ASTHPLAGGKETQY
CDR3 length: 12; V gene: TRBV27; CDR3 protein: ASSRTGVSYEQY
CDR3 length: 14; V gene: TRBV5-1; CDR3 protein: ASSVLPTGSYNEQF
CDR3 length: 13; V gene: TRBV11-2; CDR3 protein: ASSLGVSFTGELF
CDR3 length: 9; V gene: TRBV28; CDR3 protein: ASSSDTAQY
CDR3 length: 13; V gene: TRBV7-6; CDR3 protein: ASSPVGGSNQPQH
CDR3 length: 10; V gene: TRBV2; CDR3 protein: AHRGRGYEQY
CDR3 length: 13; V gene: TRBV12-3/TRBV12-4; CDR3 protein: ASSVSGPITDTQY
CDR3 length: 12; V gene: TRBV6-5; CDR3 protein: ASSDALGLNEQF
CDR3 length: 14; V gene: TRBV7-2; CDR3 protein: ASSFQTRPSENTIY
CDR3 length: 14; V gene: TRBV27; CDR3 protein: ASRGATSSYNSPLH
CDR3 length: 10; V gene: TRBV28; CDR3 protein: ASSSPSSEQF
CDR3 length: 14; V gene: TRBV6-6; CDR3 protein: ASSTGGGRAGDTQY
CDR3 length: 11; V gene: TRBV9; CDR3 protein: ASSLKFGEALH
CDR3 length: 9; V gene: TRBV10-3; CDR3 protein: ASGGIETQY
CDR3 length: 10; V gene: TRBV29-1; CDR3 protein: SAGTGDYEQY
CDR3 length: 15; V gene: TRBV11-2; CDR3 protein: ASSLRTSGSSADTQY
CDR3 length: 10; V gene: TRBV19; CDR3 protein: ASTPERDTQY
CDR3 length: 12; V gene: TRBV19; CDR3 protein: ASSIRQGSDEQY